The 25 T cell receptor beta chains below all came from one sample that was sequenced in a study of blood T cells in healthy people across ages. A second PCR, run for roughly 6 to 11 cycles, used a sample-barcoded 5' primer plus a J-beta primer mix. TCRdb fed the 5' RACE reads into MiXCR, producing one record per CDR3 protein. This repertoire shows about 1,400,000 distinct CDR3 sequences, approximately 38% found once; its top ten account for approximately 7.9%. Sequenced: blood. The receptors derive from a woman under 30 in good health.

The genes are TRBV6-1 and TRBJ2-1, with a weak D call TRBD2 (6 bases). CDR3 length: 14 amino acids. The ends were cut back, 7 bases at V and 10 bases at J, with 20 bases in the middle. Germline CDR1 MNHNS, CDR2 SASEGT. CDR3 DNA: TGTGCCAGCACTGAGACTAGTGTGTTCTACGAGCAGTTCTTC. Translation gives CASTETSVFYEQFF.

V is TRBV3-1 and J is TRBJ2-5; weak D call: TRBD2 (5 bases). The CDR3 covers 16 residues. V shed 4 bases and J shed 2 bases, with 17 bases lying between them. CDR1 LGHDT and CDR2 YNNKEL come from the germline V gene (reference sequence). CDR3 nucleotide sequence: TGTGCCAGCAGCCCCCTCCCCGCGGGTTTGCAAGAGACCCAGTACTTC. It translates to CASSPLPAGLQETQYF.

This sequence joins TRBV14 and TRBJ2-7; D remains unclear. CDR1 and CDR2 (germline): SGHDN, FVKESK. V was shortened by 5 bases and J by 4 bases, with 9 bases between the two germline ends. This CDR3 contains 12 residues. The CDR3 DNA follows: TGTGCCAGCAGCATGGATGAGTACGAGCAGTACTTC. This gives the protein CASSMDEYEQYF.

This clonotype was picked up a small number of times. The chain combines TRBV7-6 with TRBJ1-2, with D perhaps matching TRBD1 (5 bases). Between the trimmed V and J ends, which lost 4 bases and 6 bases, there was a span of 21 bases. The V gene's germline CDR1 is SGHVS and CDR2 FNYEAQ. This CDR3 contains 16 residues. The CDR3, as DNA: TGTGCCAGCAGCTCCAGGGCCTCCGTGGTTATAGATGGCTACACCTTC. Its protein product is CASSSRASVVIDGYTF.

The chain combines TRBV28 with TRBJ1-2, with D perhaps matching TRBD1 (6 bases). From germline, CDR1 is MDHEN and CDR2 SYDVKM. CDR3 length equals 13 residues. The V gene lost 10 bases and the J gene lost 3 bases, with 15 bases spanning the gap. The CDR3 spells CATEGGQDYGYTF. DNA of the CDR3: TGTGCCACCGAGGGGGGGCAGGACTATGGCTACACCTTC.

The chain joins TRBV24-1 to TRBJ1-1; D is ambiguous. Trimming removed 3 bases at V and 4 bases at J, with 11 bases between. The CDR3 spans 14 residues. Germline lookup yields CDR1 KGHDR and CDR2 SFDVKD. The CDR3 sequence: CATSDTSRSTEAFF. In DNA, the CDR3 is TGTGCCACCAGTGATACATCGAGAAGCACTGAAGCTTTCTTT.

The V call is TRBV7-3, the J call TRBJ2-3; 9 nucleotides line up with TRBD2. From germline, CDR1 is SGHTA and CDR2 FQGTGA. The CDR3 sequence is 17 residues long. The trim removed 2 bases at V and 2 bases at J, leaving 8 bases unmatched. In DNA form, the CDR3 reads TGTGCCAGCAGCTTACGACTAGCGGAGGGCAACACAGATACGCAGTATTTT. Translating it yields CASSLRLAEGNTDTQYF.

The chain uses TRBV20-1 and TRBJ2-5, with 8 bases identical to TRBD2. After removal of 6 bases from V and 5 bases from J, the junction contained 8 bases not matched to a gene. The CDR3 has 13 amino acids. Looked up from germline, CDR1 is DFQATT and CDR2 is SNEGSKA (reference sequence). In DNA, the CDR3 is TGCAGTGCGCCCGGACTAGCCTCCGAGACCCAGTACTTC. This encodes CSAPGLASETQYF.

The chain recombines TRBV6-5 with TRBJ2-1; D is uncertain. V lost 6 bases and J 8 bases, leaving 8 bases between the germline ends. CDR1 is MNHEY and CDR2 is SVGAGI in the germline V gene. This CDR3 is built from 11 residues. The CDR3 DNA sequence: TGTGCCAGCAGAAAGGCCTATGAGCAGTTCTTC. Amino acids: CASRKAYEQFF.

J is TRBJ2-7 and V is TRBV29-1; a weak D match, TRBD2 (6 bases). Germline V gene sequence: CDR1 SQVTM, CDR2 ANQGSEA. The CDR3 has 12 amino acids. V was cut by 5 bases and J by 3 bases, with 11 bases left in between. The CDR3 sequence is CSVRDSYYEQYF. For the CDR3, the DNA is TGCAGCGTTAGGGACTCCTACTACGAGCAGTACTTC.

The V gene is TRBV29-1, the J gene TRBJ1-2; 8 nucleotides agree with TRBD1. Germline trimming cut 2 bases from V and 8 bases from J; bases unmatched to any gene: 10. In germline, CDR1 is SQVTM, CDR2 ANQGSEA. CDR3 size: 14 residues. The DNA of the CDR3 is TGCAGCGTTGAAAGGGAGGGACAGGCATCGGGCTACACCTTC. This sequence encodes CSVEREGQASGYTF. Supplemented by reference TRBV29-1 and TRBJ1-2, the full variable domain reads SAVISQKPSRDICQRGTSLTIQCQVDSQVTMMFWYRQQPGQSLTLIATANQGSEATYESGFVIDKFPISRPNLTFSTLTVSNMSPEDSSIYLCSVEREGQASGYTFGSGTRLTVV.

The chain's CDR3 is CASSSGTGHEQYF. The CDR3 coding sequence is TGTGCCAGCAGCTCCGGGACAGGGCACGAGCAGTACTTC. V and J are TRBV7-2 and TRBJ2-7, with TRBD1 matching over 9 bases. The length of the CDR3 is 13 residues. Germline CDR1 and CDR2: SGHTA and FQGNSA. The ends lost 4 bases at V and 5 bases at J; junction bases unmatched: 3.

This clonotype was seen many times. V usage is TRBV20-1 and J usage is TRBJ1-5; the match to TRBD1 covers 9 bases. This CDR3 comprises 15 residues. Germline V lookup: CDR1 DFQATT, CDR2 SNEGSKA (reference sequence). The junction had 2 bases not matched to a gene; V was cut back by 0 bases and J by 2 bases. CDR3 bases: TGCAGTGCTAGAGATACAGGGGGCGGCAATCAGCCCCAGCATTTT. Translation gives CSARDTGGGNQPQHF.

This clonotype was counted a few times. The chain has TRBV2 and TRBJ1-5; D not resolved. The length of the CDR3 is 17 residues. CDR1 and CDR2 from the germline V gene are SNHLY and FYNNEI. The ends were cut back, 3 bases at V and 0 bases at J, with 15 bases in the middle. The CDR3 here is CASSDGSLLYSNQPQHF. CDR3 nucleotide sequence: TGTGCCAGCAGTGATGGCAGCCTCCTTTATAGCAATCAGCCCCAGCATTTT.

The chain employs TRBV2 and TRBJ1-5; 8 bases are shared with TRBD1. The V and J ends lost 7 bases and 5 bases, in that order; junction bases with no gene match: 10. This CDR3 spans 15 amino acids. CDR1 and CDR2 from the germline V gene are SNHLY and FYNNEI. CDR3 sequence reads: CASTPWTGWDQPQHF. As DNA, the CDR3 is TGTGCCAGCACCCCTTGGACAGGGTGGGATCAGCCCCAGCATTTT.

The V gene is TRBV29-1, the J gene TRBJ2-6, with D possibly TRBD1 on 6 matching bases. The length of the CDR3 is 15 residues. Germline CDR1 reads SQVTM; CDR2 reads ANQGSEA. Between the trimmed V and J ends, which lost 3 bases and 4 bases, there was a span of 13 bases. For the CDR3, the DNA is TGCAGCGTTGACAATCCAGGGACAGGGGCCAACGTCCTGACTTTC. Its translation: CSVDNPGTGANVLTF.

The chain couples TRBV12-3 or TRBV12-4 to TRBJ2-5; D possibly corresponds to TRBD2 (6 bases). This CDR3 has 16 residues. The ends were cut back, 8 bases at V and 11 bases at J, with 30 bases in the middle. The CDR3 loop reads CASGGSGRLAGNEQYF. In nucleotides, the CDR3 is TGTGCCAGCGGGGGGTCGGGAAGATTGGCGGGCAATGAGCAGTACTTC.

This clonotype was counted a few times. The chain carries TRBV5-1 and TRBJ1-1, with TRBD1 matching 8 bases. Germline V gives CDR1 SGHRS, CDR2 YFSETQ. The junction had 5 bases not matched to a gene; V was cut back by 6 bases and J by 4 bases. There are 13 residues in the CDR3. Written as DNA, the CDR3 is TGCGCCAGCATGGGACAGGACGCCACTGAAGCTTTCTTT. Its translation is CASMGQDATEAFF.

The rearrangement links TRBV30 to TRBJ2-3, with a possible D match to TRBD1 (8 bases). The CDR3 runs to 18 residues. Trimming removed 4 bases from V and 3 bases from J, with 26 bases in between. Germline CDR1 reads GTSNPN; CDR2 reads SVGIG (reference sequence). Here the CDR3 DNA reads TGTGCCTGGATCAGGACAGGGAGGGTGGAGGGATGGACAGATACGCAGTATTTT. Its translation is CAWIRTGRVEGWTDTQYF.

This clonotype appeared a single time. The chain joins TRBV14 to TRBJ2-2, with 7 bases fitting TRBD1. The CDR3 runs to 15 residues. CDR1 is SGHDN, CDR2 FVKESK, per germline. Germline trimming cut 0 bases from V and 7 bases from J; bases unmatched to any gene: 5. The CDR3 bases are TGTGCCAGCAGCCAAGATCTGGACAGGCGCGGGGAGCTGTTTTTT. Translation gives CASSQDLDRRGELFF.

This clonotype was counted only a few times. The V and J genes are TRBV5-1 and TRBJ2-1; D not resolved. The germline gives CDR1 SGHRS, CDR2 YFSETQ. This CDR3 has 14 residues. V was clipped by 4 bases and J by 1 base, with 9 bases between them. CDR3 nucleotides: TGCGCCAGCAGCCCCGACAAGTCCTACAATGAGCAGTTCTTC. Protein sequence: CASSPDKSYNEQFF.

This clonotype showed up just a few times. V and J are TRBV6-6 and TRBJ2-7, with D maybe TRBD1 (5 bases). Matching the DNA end better, TRBJ2-5 makes the J call doubtful. The CDR3 runs to 14 residues. Germline loops: CDR1 MNHNY, CDR2 SVGAGI (reference sequence). The CDR3 here is CASSYRARGETQYF. CDR3 in DNA: TGTGCCAGCAGTTATAGAGCTAGGGGTGAGACCCAGTACTTC.

The rearrangement links TRBV12-3 or TRBV12-4 to TRBJ2-3; D perhaps matches TRBD1 (7 bases). CDR3 size: 15 residues. V was shortened by 8 bases and J by 4 bases, with 19 bases between the two germline ends. The CDR3 sequence is CASAERQGGPDTQYF. DNA for the CDR3: TGTGCCAGCGCCGAGAGACAGGGAGGACCAGATACGCAGTATTTT.

The rearrangement uses TRBV10-3 and TRBJ2-7; the D gene is possibly TRBD2 (7 bases). The germline V and J ends were trimmed by 7 bases and 8 bases, with 21 bases remaining between them. CDR3 length equals 14 residues. CDR1 and CDR2 from the germline V gene are ENHRY and SYGVKD. The CDR3 DNA sequence: TGTGCCATCAAGGGGGGGGACCCAAAATACAAGCAGTACTTC. Encoded protein: CAIKGGDPKYKQYF.

This clonotype was observed a handful of times. The chain couples TRBV28 to TRBJ2-1, with 10 nucleotides matching TRBD2. This CDR3 is 16 amino acids long. Germline trimming cut 4 bases from V and 4 bases from J; bases unmatched to any gene: 7. Germline CDR1 and CDR2: MDHEN and SYDVKM. DNA for the CDR3: TGTGCCAGCAGTTCCTCGACTAGCGGGCAATACAATGAGCAGTTCTTC. Translated, it gives CASSSSTSGQYNEQFF.